This is a list of T cell receptor beta chains from one sample in a study of T cell repertoires in cytomegalovirus infection. Using its own MiXCR run on the reads, TCRdb lists one record per CDR3 protein. The sample comprises 160,000 or so distinct CDR3 sequences, about 20% of which are singletons, and 20% to 30% rests with the top ten. Their target antigens are unknown. Specimen: CD8+ T cells from cultured PBMCs, collected from culture after CMV antigen stimulation. These receptors all come from a human donor in good health (CMV status not recorded). Some clones in this sample may be carry-over from other donors' samples. Both conserved end residues are part of each CDR3. A D gene is named only where the DNA matches it firmly. The size entry is marked missing in some rows and otherwise reads once, few, many or a size class.

v_gene	j_gene	abundance	d_gene	CDR3nt	CDR3aa
TRBV4-3	TRBJ2-7	NA	TRBD1	TGCGCCAGCAGCCAAGAGGGACAGCCCCCCTACGAGCAGTACTTC	CASSQEGQPPYEQYF
TRBV7-2	TRBJ2-1	NA	TRBD1	TGTGCCAGCGAAGGGGGACAGGGGTGGAATGAGCAGTTCTTC	CASEGGQGWNEQFF
TRBV2	TRBJ2-1	NA	NA	TGTGCCAGCAGTAAAGGAGGGTACCGAAGGGATGAGCAGTTCTTC	CASSKGGYRRDEQFF
TRBV7-2	TRBJ2-4	NA	NA	TGTGCCAGCAGCTTATCAGGGTCCAAAAACAGTCAGTACTTC	CASSLSGSKNSQYF
TRBV12-3/TRBV12-4	TRBJ1-5	NA	NA	TGTGCCAGCAGCGACGGAGGGGGGATTCAGCCCCAGCATTTT	CASSDGGGIQPQHF
TRBV6-1	TRBJ1-1	NA	NA	TGTGCCAGCAGTGAATTCCCCCAGAGGGCGGAAAACACTGAAGCTTTCTTT	CASSEFPQRAENTEAFF
TRBV6-2/TRBV6-3	TRBJ2-4	NA	TRBD2	TGTGCCAGCAGGCTAGCGGGAGTAGCCAAAAACATTCAGTACTTC	CASRLAGVAKNIQYF
TRBV29-1	TRBJ1-2	NA	NA	TGCAGCGTTGAAGTTGGGGACGAATACCATAACTATGGCTACACCTTC	CSVEVGDEYHNYGYTF
TRBV7-2	TRBJ1-1	NA	NA	TGTGCCAGCAGCTTAGCCGGGTGGGGGGGAGGCACTGAAGCTTTCTTT	CASSLAGWGGGTEAFF
TRBV7-9	TRBJ1-6	NA	TRBD1	TGTGCCAGCAGCCTCGGACAGGGGGACCCCTATAATTCACCCCTCCACTTT	CASSLGQGDPYNSPLHF
TRBV4-3	TRBJ2-1	many	NA	TGCGCCAGCAGCCGCGTGGGTTATGAGTCCTACAATGAGCAGTTCTTC	CASSRVGYESYNEQFF
TRBV6-4	TRBJ1-1	NA	NA	TGTGCCAGCAGTTTTTACGGAGGGGGGGCCACTGAAGCTTTCTTT	CASSFYGGGATEAFF
TRBV4-3	TRBJ2-3	many	NA	TGCGCCAGCAGCCAAGATCTGGGACTCCTCGGAGATACGCAGTATTTT	CASSQDLGLLGDTQYF
TRBV7-2	TRBJ1-2	few	NA	TGTGCCAGCAGCTTAGCGACGGCGGCGGTCTATGGCTACACCTTC	CASSLATAAVYGYTF
TRBV7-6	TRBJ2-4	NA	NA	TGTGCCAGCAGCTTAGAGGCAGGACCATACTTAGCCAAAAACATTCAGTACTTC	CASSLEAGPYLAKNIQYF
TRBV4-3	TRBJ1-2	NA	NA	TGCGCCAGCAGCCAAGGCTTGGGAAACTATGGCTACACCTTC	CASSQGLGNYGYTF
TRBV12-3/TRBV12-4	TRBJ2-7	NA	NA	TGTGCCAGCAGTTTAGCGCCCAGGGGTTTCTCCTACGAGCAGTACTTC	CASSLAPRGFSYEQYF
TRBV5-6	TRBJ1-1	NA	NA	TGTGCCAGCAGCTTGGGGGAGGGGAACACTGAAGCTTTCTTT	CASSLGEGNTEAFF
TRBV27	TRBJ1-1	NA	NA	TGTGCCAGCAGTATCTCCCGGGGTGGCACTGAAGCTTTCTTT	CASSISRGGTEAFF
TRBV27	TRBJ1-3	NA	NA	TGTGCCAGCAGTGCCGGAAACACCATATATTTT	CASSAGNTIYF
TRBV4-1	TRBJ2-1	few	NA	TGCGCCAGCAGCCTAGGGCCCGATGAGCAGTTCTTC	CASSLGPDEQFF
TRBV7-9	TRBJ2-3	few	TRBD1	TGTGCCAGCAGCTTGGGACAGGGTTACACAGATACGCAGTATTTT	CASSLGQGYTDTQYF
TRBV7-9	TRBJ2-3	once	TRBD2	TGTGCCATCTCGCGGGGGGGCGGGCCCCCAGATACGCAGTATTTT	CAISRGGGPPDTQYF
TRBV4-1	TRBJ1-2	NA	NA	TGCGCCAGCAGCCACCCAGGGACTAACTATGGCTACACCTTC	CASSHPGTNYGYTF
TRBV3-1	TRBJ2-7	NA	NA	TGTGCCAGCAGCCCGACAGAGAGCTCCTACGAGCAGTACTTC	CASSPTESSYEQYF
TRBV7-2	TRBJ2-2	NA	NA	TGTGCCAGCAGCTTAGCGCGTGGGTTATTAGACACCGGGGAGCTGTTTTTT	CASSLARGLLDTGELFF
TRBV7-9	TRBJ1-1	NA	NA	TGTGCCAGCACCGGCCGACAAGCGGTGAACACTGAAGCTTTCTTT	CASTGRQAVNTEAFF
TRBV29-1	TRBJ2-1	NA	NA	TGCAGCGTTGAAGACGGGGGCTCCTACAATGAGCAGTTCTTC	CSVEDGGSYNEQFF
TRBV27	TRBJ1-5	NA	TRBD1	TGTGCCAGCAGGGGACAGGGGGCGAGAATGCAGCCCCAGCATTTT	CASRGQGARMQPQHF
TRBV7-8	TRBJ2-3	NA	NA	TGTGCCAGCAGCTTAAGCAGGCCAGATACGCAGTATTTT	CASSLSRPDTQYF
TRBV27	TRBJ2-7	NA	NA	TGTGCCAGCAGTTTGGGCCAAAAGCAGTACTTC	CASSLGQKQYF
TRBV23-1	TRBJ1-1	NA	TRBD1	TGCGCCAGCAGTCAGAGCCAATCCTGGGTGGACAGGGACCCTTCATTTCGGAGAACTGAAGCTTTCTTT	CASSQSQSWVDRDPSFRRTEAFF
TRBV4-1	TRBJ2-3	few	NA	TGCGCCAGCAGCCAACGGACTGGCTCTAGCACAGATACGCAGTATTTT	CASSQRTGSSTDTQYF
TRBV12-5	TRBJ1-4	few	TRBD1	TGTGCTAGTGGTCGCGGACAGGGGGAAAAAAATGAAAAACTGTTTTTT	CASGRGQGEKNEKLFF
TRBV7-9	TRBJ2-1	NA	NA	TGTGCCAGCAGCTCGACACCCTTCCCGCAGTTCTTC	CASSSTPFPQFF
TRBV27	TRBJ1-2	NA	TRBD1	TGTGCCAGCAGGCCGGGACAGGAAAATTATGGCTACACCTTC	CASRPGQENYGYTF
TRBV7-6	TRBJ2-1	few	TRBD2	TGTGCCAGCAGCCCACCTCCGGGGGGGGGCGTTGAGCAGTTCTTC	CASSPPPGGGVEQFF
TRBV28	TRBJ1-1	NA	NA	TGTGCCAGCAGCCCTATGATAGGGAAGATCACTGAAGCTTTCTTT	CASSPMIGKITEAFF
TRBV6-1	TRBJ1-4	NA	NA	TGTGACAGCGGATGGTCCCGGGGACAAAATAATGAAAAACTGTTTTTT	CDSGWSRGQNNEKLFF
TRBV4-1	TRBJ2-1	NA	TRBD1	TGCGCCAGCAGCCTCCGGGACAGAAACTACAATGAGCAGTTCTTC	CASSLRDRNYNEQFF
TRBV12-3/TRBV12-4	TRBJ2-7	NA	NA	TGTGCCAGCAGTCTCTCAATATACGAGCAGTACTTC	CASSLSIYEQYF
TRBV28	TRBJ1-5	NA	NA	TGTGCCAGCAGTCCAAGGCGGCAGGAGAGGAATCAGCCCCAGCATTTT	CASSPRRQERNQPQHF
TRBV7-9	TRBJ2-4	few	TRBD2	TGTGCCAGCAGCTCACCCGGGACTAGCGGTCGTCGCGGCATTCAGTACTTC	CASSSPGTSGRRGIQYF
TRBV19	TRBJ2-1	few	NA	TGTGCCAGTAGTATAGGCCCTTCTAAGATGTACGGAGACAATGAGCAGTTCTTC	CASSIGPSKMYGDNEQFF
TRBV7-8	TRBJ2-2	NA	NA	TGTGCCAGCAGCTTTCCTCTCACCGGGGAGCTGTTTTTT	CASSFPLTGELFF
TRBV25-1	TRBJ1-1	NA	NA	TGTGCCAGCAGTGATCCCCCTTATTTGACGACAGGAGAGAACACTGAAGCTTTCTTT	CASSDPPYLTTGENTEAFF
TRBV6-1	TRBJ2-5	NA	NA	TGTGCCAGCAGTTATGGAGGCCCGAGGGCCCAGTACTTC	CASSYGGPRAQYF
TRBV7-9	TRBJ2-1	few	NA	TGTGCCAGCAGCTTAGACCAGGGGTCCTACAATGAGCAGTTCTTC	CASSLDQGSYNEQFF
TRBV27	TRBJ1-5	NA	NA	TGTGCCAGCAGTCCCGAGGGGTATAGCAATCAGCCCCAGCATTTT	CASSPEGYSNQPQHF